Shown below are 20 T cell receptor beta chains from a single sample sequenced in a study of shared clonotypes between healthy human individuals. Sequencing used immunoSEQ multiplex PCR; TCRdb keeps in-frame clones, though not all of them. The data hold about 530,000 clones, with about 79% observed a single time. The sample consisted of PBMCs. The receptors were sampled from a woman aged 40 to 50 in good health. Some clones in this sample may be carry-over from other donors' samples.

The chain employs TRBV29-1 and TRBJ2-7; TRBD1 might be the D (5 bases). This CDR3 has 12 amino acids. Trimming took 6 bases from V and 1 from J, leaving 10 bases between them. Germline V lookup: CDR1 SQVTM, CDR2 ANQGSEA. CDR3 sequence reads: CSVQAPSYEQYF. In nucleotides, the CDR3 is TGCAGCGTACAGGCTCCTTCCTACGAGCAGTACTTC.

This clone was seen only a few times. V usage is TRBV11-2 and J usage is TRBJ2-5; the D is unclear. The J call is in doubt because the DNA end fits TRBJ2-7 better. Germline lookup yields CDR1 SGHAT and CDR2 FQNNGV. The CDR3 runs to 14 residues. CDR3 loop: CASSLDRLFYEQYF. For the CDR3, the DNA is TGTGCCAGCAGCTTAGATCGATTATTTTACGAGCAGTACTTC.

This sequence joins TRBV4-1 and TRBJ1-5; 8 nucleotides match TRBD1. The CDR3 is 16 residues long. Germline loops: CDR1 MGHRA, CDR2 YSYEKL. J gave up 2 bases and V 1 base, and 4 bases lay outside the gene matches. CDR3 sequence (DNA): TGCGCCAGCAGCCAAGTCAGGGGGCTGGGCAATCAGCCCCAGCATTTT. Its protein is CASSQVRGLGNQPQHF.

This sequence joins TRBV6-4 and TRBJ2-1, with a tentative D call TRBD2 (5 bases). CDR1 and CDR2 from the germline V gene are MRHNA and SNTAGT. CDR3 length equals 14 residues. V lost 3 bases, J lost 14 bases, and 20 bases lay in between. DNA of the CDR3: TGTGCCAGCAGTGAACTCCTCACTAGTGCGGCGAAGTTCTTC. Protein product: CASSELLTSAAKFF.

The chain is built from TRBV7-6 and TRBJ2-3, with a weak D call TRBD1 (5 bases). There are 15 residues in the CDR3. Deletions cut 2 bases from V and 0 bases from J, with 9 bases between. Germline CDR1 reads SGHVS; CDR2 reads FNYEAQ. Here the CDR3 DNA reads TGTGCCAGCAGCTTACGACAGCCTAGCACAGATACGCAGTATTTT. It codes for CASSLRQPSTDTQYF.

V usage is TRBV2 and J usage is TRBJ2-1; 9 bases fit TRBD2. The CDR3 covers 15 residues. Germline CDR1 is SNHLY and CDR2 is FYNNEI. Unmatched junction bases numbered 11, after V lost 6 bases and J lost 8 bases. The CDR3 spells CASRPGREGVYEQFF. The DNA for the CDR3 is TGTGCCAGCAGGCCCGGGCGGGAGGGCGTCTATGAGCAGTTCTTC.

V usage is TRBV2 and J usage is TRBJ1-5; no clear D. The CDR3 covers 15 residues. Germline CDR1 reads SNHLY; CDR2 reads FYNNEI. The ends were cut back, 4 bases at V and 2 bases at J, with 12 bases in the middle. As DNA, the CDR3 is TGTGCCAGCAGTGCCTCCGGGCTGGGCAATCAGCCCCAGCATTTT. This codes for CASSASGLGNQPQHF.

The rearrangement joins TRBV11-3 to TRBJ2-5; D possibly uses TRBD1 or TRBD2 (5 bases each). V was pared by 5 bases and J by 8 bases, with 15 bases between. The CDR3 runs to 13 residues. Germline V gene sequence: CDR1 SGHNT, CDR2 YENEEA. CDR3 protein: CASSRDASGTQYF. CDR3 DNA: TGTGCCAGCAGCCGGGACGCCTCGGGCACCCAGTACTTC.

This clone has more than one count but fewer than ten. The chain employs TRBV10-3 and TRBJ2-7; 12 bases match TRBD2. The germline V gene has CDR1 ENHRY and CDR2 SYGVKD. V gave up 7 bases and J gave up 4 bases; unmatched junction bases: 5. The CDR3 loop spans 14 amino acids. The CDR3 is CAITPTSGSYEQYF. The CDR3 DNA is TGTGCCATCACCCCGACTAGCGGGAGTTACGAGCAGTACTTC.

This clone showed up just once. The chain employs TRBV12-2 and TRBJ2-7; the D call of TRBD1 is as the table states it, not checked on the DNA. TRBV12-2 is classified as a pseudogene. This CDR3 has 17 amino acids. The CDR3: CASRLEAGTGFIYEQYF. CDR3 DNA: TGTGCAAGTCGCCTCGAGGCCGGGACAGGGTTTATCTACGAGCAGTACTTC.

The chain combines TRBV9 with TRBJ2-2; TRBD1 aligns across 9 bases. Germline V gene sequence: CDR1 SGDLS, CDR2 YYNGEE. V was pared by 4 bases and J by 2 bases, with 12 bases of the junction left unmatched. The CDR3 totals 18 residues. CDR3 in amino acids: CASSPRPPGQGNTGELFF. CDR3 bases: TGTGCCAGCAGCCCGAGGCCACCGGGACAGGGTAACACCGGGGAGCTGTTTTTT.

The chain carries TRBV5-6 and TRBJ2-1; 10 bases align to TRBD2. Germline V gene lookup returns CDR1 SGHDT and CDR2 YYEEEE. The CDR3 consists of 17 residues. The junction had 14 bases not matched to a gene; V was cut back by 1 base and J by 10 bases. CDR3 protein: CASSLTASGSRVREQFF. CDR3 nucleotide sequence: TGTGCCAGCAGCTTGACGGCTAGCGGGAGTAGAGTCAGGGAGCAGTTCTTC.

This clone showed up just a few times. J is TRBJ2-5 and V is TRBV5-1; D is unclear. The CDR3 runs to 12 residues. Looked up from germline, CDR1 is SGHRS and CDR2 is YFSETQ. Trimming stripped 4 bases from V and 5 bases from J, with 9 bases between. The CDR3, as DNA: TGCGCCAGCAGCAAGGATGGCGAGACCCAGTACTTC. Amino acids: CASSKDGETQYF.

The CDR3 nucleotides are TGTGCCAGCAGCGCGAGTTGGAGCACAGATACGCAGTATTTT. Its protein product is CASSASWSTDTQYF. V gene TRBV9 combines with J gene TRBJ2-3; D gene unclear. Germline V lookup: CDR1 SGDLS, CDR2 YYNGEE. Trimming cost V 3 bases and J 0 bases, with 8 bases left between them. The CDR3 sequence is 14 residues long.

This chain's CDR3 is CASSLRSGKGDPSQAYGYTF. CDR3 coding DNA: TGCGCCAGCAGCCTTAGAAGCGGTAAAGGGGACCCCTCCCAGGCCTATGGCTACACCTTC. The rearrangement joins TRBV23-1 to TRBJ1-2; perhaps TRBD1 as D (5 bases). TRBV23-1 is an open reading frame, and its role is uncertain. The V end lost 6 bases, the J end lost 4 bases, and 33 bases lay between the germline ends. This CDR3 is built from 20 residues.

This rearrangement joins TRBV7-3 to TRBJ2-1, with TRBD2 matching 10 bases. Unmatched junction bases numbered 10, after V lost 5 bases and J lost 0 bases. The CDR3 has 18 amino acids. Germline CDR1 reads SGHTA; CDR2 reads FQGTGA. CDR3 in amino acids: CASSPISGRHSSYNEQFF. CDR3 nucleotide sequence: TGTGCCAGCAGCCCGATTAGCGGGAGGCATAGCTCCTACAATGAGCAGTTCTTC.

V gene TRBV7-6 combines with J gene TRBJ1-2; 9 nucleotides line up with TRBD1. The CDR3 is 19 residues long. V lost 5 bases to trimming and J lost 6 bases; unmatched junction nucleotides: 22. Germline CDR1 SGHVS, CDR2 FNYEAQ. The CDR3 protein is CASSTRIWTGEVLADGYTF. The DNA for the CDR3 is TGTGCCAGCAGCACAAGGATTTGGACAGGGGAAGTTCTAGCGGATGGCTACACCTTC.

V and J are TRBV9 and TRBJ1-3, with a tentative D call TRBD1 (5 bases). The germline V gene has CDR1 SGDLS and CDR2 YYNGEE. CDR3 size: 16 residues. The V end lost 4 bases, the J end lost 0 bases, and 14 bases lay between the germline ends. CDR3 bases: TGTGCCAGCAGCCCATCGGGGGTCTCCTCTGGAAACACCATATATTTT. It yields the protein CASSPSGVSSGNTIYF.

The J gene is TRBJ1-3, the V gene TRBV28; the match to TRBD1 covers 7 bases. V trimming: 3 bases; J trimming: 4 bases; junction bases outside the gene matches: 9. The CDR3 has 16 amino acids. Looked up from germline, CDR1 is MDHEN and CDR2 is SYDVKM. For the CDR3, the DNA is TGTGCCAGCAGTTTCCGAGGGGGCCCGGGAGGAAACACCATATATTTT. This encodes CASSFRGGPGGNTIYF.

V gene TRBV18 combines with J gene TRBJ2-7; 8 bases line up with TRBD2. In germline, CDR1 is KGHSH, CDR2 LQKENI. The CDR3 has 13 residues. The ends lost 3 bases at V and 3 bases at J; junction bases unmatched: 1. Written as DNA, the CDR3 is TGTGCCAGCTCACCTAGCGGGAACTACGAGCAGTACTTC. It codes for CASSPSGNYEQYF.